Here is one TCR beta chain with its context. Antigen unknown. The CDR3 contains 17 residues. J gave up 3 bases and V 0 bases, and 9 bases lay outside the gene matches. Germline values: CDR1 SGHAT, CDR2 FQNNGV. This specimen comes from a study of shared clonotypes between healthy human individuals. The wider study: Each donor contributed plates that comprised three CD4 naive, three CD4 memory, two CD8 naive and one CD8 memory.

Clones were sequenced by immunoSEQ multiplex PCR, and TCRdb holds only the in-frame ones, with some missing. The table includes 550,000 to 650,000 clones, 95% to 97% detected once. The study, taken as a whole, reports: Naive CD4 clonotypes were shared across a few donors at 4% to 5%. Only blood samples were collected, and tissue repertoires likely differ.

Naive CD8 cells comprised CD45RO-negative, CCR7-positively selected cells, excluding terminally differentiated effector memory CD45RA+ cells. Sequences were obtained from naive CD8+ T cells sorted from blood. The receptor comes from a woman in her 30s in good health. The chain carries TRBV11-2 and TRBJ2-3; 7 nucleotides align to TRBD2. The CDR3 DNA is TGTGCCAGCAGCTTAGAAGGGCGGACTAGGGGAACAGATACGCAGTATTTT. Protein: CASSLEGRTRGTDTQYF.